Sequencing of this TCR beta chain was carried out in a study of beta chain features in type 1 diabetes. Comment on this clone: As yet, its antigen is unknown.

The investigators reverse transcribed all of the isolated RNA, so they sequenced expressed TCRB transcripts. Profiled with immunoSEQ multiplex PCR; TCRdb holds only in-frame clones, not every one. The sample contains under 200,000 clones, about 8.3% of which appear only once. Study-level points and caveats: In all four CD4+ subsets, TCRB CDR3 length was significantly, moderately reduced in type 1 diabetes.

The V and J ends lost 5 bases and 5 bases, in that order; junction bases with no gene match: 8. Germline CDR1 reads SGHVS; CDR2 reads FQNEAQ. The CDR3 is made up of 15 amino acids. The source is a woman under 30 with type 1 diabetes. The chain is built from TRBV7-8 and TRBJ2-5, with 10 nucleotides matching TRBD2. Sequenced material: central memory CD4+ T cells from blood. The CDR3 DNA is TGTGCCAGCAGCCCACCCAGCGGGAGGGCGGAGACCCAGTACTTC. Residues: CASSPPSGRAETQYF.